Described below is a single T cell receptor (beta chain) sequence and its context. Its matching antigen is unknown. Here immunoSEQ multiplex PCR was the method, and the copy in TCRdb shows in-frame clones only, minus some. The repertoire consists of 1.4 million to 1.5 million clones, with roughly 96% occurring once and the leading ten covering approximately 1%. This sample was taken from a study of shared clonotypes between healthy human individuals. The CDR3 is made up of 15 amino acids. Trimming left V 5 bases short and J 7 bases short, with 20 bases between. Looked up from germline, CDR1 is SNHLY and CDR2 is FYNNEI. Study-level findings and limits: Rarefaction exposed incomplete sorted-subset sequencing despite large depth. Represented diversity, genetic and exposure-history alike, was limited by few donors.

Sequencing was done on a sample of naive CD4+ T cells sorted from blood. Subset described: CD45RA+ positively selected. This sequence joins TRBV2 and TRBJ2-5, with D uncertain. The clonotype originates from a man aged 25 to 45 in good health. The CDR3 loop reads CASSRLSDGSGTQYF. Written as DNA, the CDR3 is TGTGCCAGCAGTCGCCTGTCGGACGGCTCGGGGACCCAGTACTTC. The full variable domain, with the rest looked up from reference TRBV2 and TRBJ2-5, is EPEVTQTPSHQVTQMGQEVILRCVPISNHLYFYWYRQILGQKVEFLVSFYNNEISEKSEIFDDQFSVERPDGSNFTLKIRSTKLEDSAMYFCASSRLSDGSGTQYFGPGTRLLVL.